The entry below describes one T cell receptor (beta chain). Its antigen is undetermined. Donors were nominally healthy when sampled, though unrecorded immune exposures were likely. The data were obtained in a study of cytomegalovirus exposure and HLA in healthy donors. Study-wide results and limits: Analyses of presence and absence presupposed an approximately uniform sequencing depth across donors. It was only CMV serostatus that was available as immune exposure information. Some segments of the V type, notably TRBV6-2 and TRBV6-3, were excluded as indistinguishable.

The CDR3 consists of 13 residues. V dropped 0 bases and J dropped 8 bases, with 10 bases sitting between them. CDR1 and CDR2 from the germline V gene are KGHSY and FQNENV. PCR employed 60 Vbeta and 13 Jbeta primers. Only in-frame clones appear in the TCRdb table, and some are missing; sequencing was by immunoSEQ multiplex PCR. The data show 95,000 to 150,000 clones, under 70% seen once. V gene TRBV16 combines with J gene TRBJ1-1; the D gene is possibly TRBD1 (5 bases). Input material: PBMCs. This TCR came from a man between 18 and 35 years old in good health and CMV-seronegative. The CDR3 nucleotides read TGTGCCAGCAGCCAATCGACCAGGGCCGAAGCTTTCTTT. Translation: CASSQSTRAEAFF. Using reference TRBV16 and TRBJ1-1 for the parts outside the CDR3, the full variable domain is GEEVAQTPKHLVRGEGQKAKLYCAPIKGHSYVFWYQQVLKNEFKFLISFQNENVFDETGMPKERFSAKCLPNSPCSLEIQATKLEDSAVYFCASSQSTRAEAFFGQGTRLTVV.